Presented here are 6 T cell receptor beta chains from one specimen sequenced in a study of shared clonotypes between healthy human individuals. The data were produced by immunoSEQ multiplex PCR, yet TCRdb's version contains in-frame clones alone and is incomplete. The sample records 2,500,000 or so clones, 85% to 95% being singletons. Sequencing input: naive CD4+ T cells from PBMCs. The sample's subset: CD45RA+ positively selected. The source of these receptors is a man between 18 and 29 years old in good health. Some clones in this sample may be carry-over from other donors' samples.

This chain uses TRBV5-1 with TRBJ2-5; a possible D gene is TRBD1 (5 bases). Per the germline V gene, CDR1 is SGHRS and CDR2 is YFSETQ. Deletions cut 0 bases from V and 4 bases from J, with 13 bases between. This CDR3 comprises 15 residues. The CDR3 loop is CASSLVGDEVETQYF. The CDR3 bases are TGCGCCAGCAGCTTGGTAGGGGATGAGGTAGAGACCCAGTACTTC.

This clone is a singleton in its sample. The gene calls are TRBV12-5 and TRBJ2-5; 10 nucleotides line up with TRBD1. Germline V CDR1 and CDR2: LGHNT, FRNRAP. Trimming took 1 base from V and 4 from J; bases not matched to a gene: 9. CDR3 length equals 17 residues. This CDR3 is CASGLAILGTGVETQYF. CDR3 nucleotide sequence: TGTGCTAGTGGTTTGGCAATACTAGGGACAGGGGTAGAGACCCAGTACTTC.

The chain couples TRBV19 to TRBJ1-1, with no clear D. Looked up from germline, CDR1 is LNHDA and CDR2 is SQIVND (reference sequence). The CDR3 is 14 residues long. Trimming pared 7 bases from V and 4 bases from J, leaving 16 bases between. CDR3 protein: CASTTQLGGTEAFF. CDR3 nucleotides: TGTGCCAGTACCACGCAACTTGGCGGCACTGAAGCTTTCTTT.

This chain joins TRBV11-2 and TRBJ1-2; D remains ambiguous. This CDR3 has 15 residues. CDR1 is SGHAT, CDR2 FQNNGV, per germline. Trimming stripped 0 bases from V and 3 bases from J, with 11 bases between. The CDR3 DNA reads as TGTGCCAGCAGCTTAGAAGCTCGGTCCCACTATGGCTACACCTTC. Residues: CASSLEARSHYGYTF. The entire variable domain, with the rest obtained from reference TRBV11-2 and TRBJ1-2, is as follows: EAGVAQSPRYKIIEKRQSVAFWCNPISGHATLYWYQQILGQGPKLLIQFQNNGVVDDSQLPKDRFSAERLKGVDSTLKIQPAKLEDSAVYLCASSLEARSHYGYTFGSGTRLTVV.

This clone was picked up a small number of times. As DNA, the CDR3 is TGTGCCAGCAGCCCGATGGGACAGTCCTATGGCTACACCTTC. Translation: CASSPMGQSYGYTF. V usage is TRBV7-3 and J usage is TRBJ1-2; 7 positions match TRBD1. With 5 bases clipped from V and 4 bases from J, the junction kept 7 bases outside the gene matches. CDR3 size: 14 residues. The germline V gene encodes CDR1 SGHTA and CDR2 FQGTGA.

The chain couples TRBV6-1 to TRBJ2-7, with 7 bases matching TRBD2. The CDR3 spans 15 residues. With 2 bases clipped from V and 3 bases from J, the junction kept 7 bases outside the gene matches. Germline CDR1 MNHNS, CDR2 SASEGT. The CDR3 loop is CASSEMAGVGYEQYF. DNA for the CDR3: TGTGCCAGCAGTGAAATGGCGGGAGTAGGCTACGAGCAGTACTTC.